This T cell receptor beta chain is drawn from a study of EBV T-cell therapy then PD-1 blockade in nasopharyngeal carcinoma. Worth noting for this clone: The antigen is unknown. Other DNA sequences in this sample translate to the same CDR3.

Treatment noted: AdE1-LMPpoly-expanded autologous EBV-specific T-cell therapy followed by anti-PD-1 nivolumab. Looked up from germline, CDR1 is SGHDN and CDR2 is FVKESK. This CDR3 is built from 13 residues. Trimming left V 6 bases short and J 4 bases short, with 12 bases between. TCRdb's copy holds only in-frame clones and misses some; the assay was immunoSEQ multiplex PCR. The profile shows some 15,000 clones, around four fifths of them singletons. The chain combines TRBV14 with TRBJ1-1; TRBD1 might be the D (5 bases). This TCR was recovered from a man between 35 and 55 years old with nasopharyngeal carcinoma. The material was CD8+ T cells from blood, obtained around day 99 from a patient whose treatment included autologous EBV-specific T cells and nivolumab. CDR3 loop: CASSLTGGTEAFF. CDR3 coding DNA: TGTGCCAGCAGTTTGACTGGGGGCACTGAAGCTTTCTTT.